This T cell receptor (beta chain) appears in the sequencing data of a study of cytomegalovirus exposure and HLA in healthy donors. Study-level information: Out of 398 genotyped donors, roughly 83% belonged to the Caucasian-associated ancestry cluster.

Trimming removed 6 bases from V and 5 bases from J, with 13 bases in between. The germline V gene has CDR1 LNHDA and CDR2 SQIVND (reference sequence). This CDR3 region has 13 residues. The primer mix had 60 Vbeta and 13 Jbeta primers. The method was immunoSEQ multiplex PCR; TCRdb's version includes in-frame clones alone and lacks a portion of them. The sample contains some 130,000 clones, roughly four fifths of which appear only once. V and J are TRBV19 and TRBJ2-5, with unresolved D. The material sequenced was PBMCs. The receptor's source is a girl aged 2 to 9 in good health and CMV-seronegative. The CDR3 DNA follows: TGTGCCAGTAGCACCGCTGACGGGGAGACCCAGTACTTC. Its translation is CASSTADGETQYF.